What follows describes a single T cell receptor (beta chain). These data are taken from a study of CD8 T cells in Susac syndrome. Random-hexamer reverse transcription was applied to about 0.5 to 1 ug RNA. TCRdb re-analysed the immunoSEQ multiplex PCR reads in MiXCR, keeping a single row per CDR3 protein. This table has roughly 140,000 distinct CDR3 sequences, just under 95% appearing once. The length of the CDR3 is 14 residues. Trimming left V 0 bases short and J 6 bases short, with 15 bases between. The germline V gene encodes CDR1 SQVTM and CDR2 ANQGSEA. The chain couples TRBV29-1 to TRBJ2-7; D not resolved. The clonotype comes from a human donor with multiple sclerosis. The sequencing sample was made of CD8+ T cells from PBMCs. DNA of the CDR3: TGCAGCGTTGAAGATCGCGGTATATCACCCGAGCAGTACTTC. Translation gives CSVEDRGISPEQYF.